These T cell receptor beta chains were read from a single sample in a study of cytomegalovirus exposure and HLA in healthy donors. Sequencing used immunoSEQ multiplex PCR; TCRdb keeps in-frame clones, though not all of them. The sample lists some 180,000 clones, roughly 79% occurring once. The sequencing sample was made of PBMCs. These receptors were obtained from a male donor in good health and CMV-seronegative. CDR3s include the opening cysteine and the closing phenylalanine or tryptophan. D genes are given only for firm matches. The size of a clone is reported for some rows only, either as once, few or many, or as a class for expanded clones.

V gene	J gene	clone size	D gene	CDR3 protein	CDR3 DNA
TRBV6-5	TRBJ2-3	few	TRBD2	CASSYAGGLGDTQYF	TGTGCCAGCAGTTACGCGGGGGGGCTAGGAGATACGCAGTATTTT
TRBV9	TRBJ2-1	-	TRBD2	CASSVLAGGSEQFF	TGTGCCAGCAGCGTCCTAGCGGGGGGGTCTGAGCAGTTCTTC
TRBV6-1	TRBJ2-5	-	-	CASSESQDEETQYF	TGTGCCAGCAGTGAATCACAGGATGAAGAGACCCAGTACTTC
TRBV18	TRBJ1-1	-	-	CASSPQEGKYTEAFF	TGTGCCAGCTCGCCCCAGGAGGGGAAGTACACTGAAGCTTTCTTT
TRBV7-9	TRBJ2-7	-	-	CASSPSGYEQYF	TGTGCCAGCAGCCCCTCGGGCTACGAGCAGTACTTC
TRBV6-6	TRBJ2-1	-	TRBD1	CASRPLTGGGNEQFF	TGTGCCAGCAGACCTCTTACAGGGGGCGGCAATGAGCAGTTCTTC
TRBV25-1	TRBJ1-2	-	TRBD1	CASSAFQGAGYGYTF	TGTGCCAGCAGTGCCTTCCAGGGGGCAGGTTATGGCTACACCTTC
TRBV6-6	TRBJ2-1	-	-	CASSLGGEQFF	TGTGCCAGCAGCCTCGGAGGTGAGCAGTTCTTC
TRBV7-9	TRBJ2-1	-	TRBD2	CASSRPGGRPDNEQFF	TGTGCCAGCAGCCGACCGGGGGGTCGACCTGACAATGAGCAGTTCTTC
TRBV7-9	TRBJ1-6	once	-	CSSSPYGGAGNSPLHF	TGTTCCAGCAGCCCCTACGGGGGGGCTGGGAATTCACCCCTCCACTTT
TRBV29-1	TRBJ1-1	-	-	CSVIGGGLNTEAFF	TGCAGCGTTATCGGGGGGGGTTTGAACACTGAAGCTTTCTTT
TRBV28	TRBJ1-5	-	TRBD1	CASSNRGRRPQHF	TGTGCCAGCAGTAACAGGGGGCGAAGACCCCAGCATTTT